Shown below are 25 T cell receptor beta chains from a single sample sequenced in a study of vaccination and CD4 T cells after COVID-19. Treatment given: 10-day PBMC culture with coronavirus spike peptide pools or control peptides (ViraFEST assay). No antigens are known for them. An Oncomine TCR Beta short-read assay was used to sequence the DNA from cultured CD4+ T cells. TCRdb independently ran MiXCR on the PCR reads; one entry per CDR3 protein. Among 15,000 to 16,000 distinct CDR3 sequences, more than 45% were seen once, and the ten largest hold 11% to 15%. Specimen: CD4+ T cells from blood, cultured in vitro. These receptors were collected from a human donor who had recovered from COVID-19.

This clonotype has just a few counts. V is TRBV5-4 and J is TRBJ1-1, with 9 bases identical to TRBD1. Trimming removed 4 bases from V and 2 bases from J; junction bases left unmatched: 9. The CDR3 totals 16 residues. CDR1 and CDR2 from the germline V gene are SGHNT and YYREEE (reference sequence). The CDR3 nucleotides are TGTGCCAGCAGCCGGGGACAGGGTATAAGAAACACTGAAGCTTTCTTT. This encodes CASSRGQGIRNTEAFF.

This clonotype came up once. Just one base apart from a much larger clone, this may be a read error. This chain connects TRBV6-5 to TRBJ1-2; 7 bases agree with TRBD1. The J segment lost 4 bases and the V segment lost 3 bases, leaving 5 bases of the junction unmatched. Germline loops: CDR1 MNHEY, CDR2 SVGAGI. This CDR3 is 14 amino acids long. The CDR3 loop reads CASSYDRASYGYTF. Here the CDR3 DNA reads TGTGCCAGCAGTTATGACAGGGCATCCTATGGCTACACCTTC.

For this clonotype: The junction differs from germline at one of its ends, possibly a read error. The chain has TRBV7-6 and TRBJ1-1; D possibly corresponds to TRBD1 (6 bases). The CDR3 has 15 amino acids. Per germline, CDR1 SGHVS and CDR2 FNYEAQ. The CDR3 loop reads CASSPIRGGVAEAFF. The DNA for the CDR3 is TGTGCTAGCAGCCCGATTCGCGGGGGCGTCGCTGAAGCTTTCTTT.

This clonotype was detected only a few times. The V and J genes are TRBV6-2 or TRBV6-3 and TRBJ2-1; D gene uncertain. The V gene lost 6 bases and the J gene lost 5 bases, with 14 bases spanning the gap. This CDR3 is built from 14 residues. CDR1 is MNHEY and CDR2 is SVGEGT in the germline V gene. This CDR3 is CASRDRMIDNEQFF. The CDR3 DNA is TGTGCCAGCAGGGACCGTATGATAGACAATGAGCAGTTCTTC.

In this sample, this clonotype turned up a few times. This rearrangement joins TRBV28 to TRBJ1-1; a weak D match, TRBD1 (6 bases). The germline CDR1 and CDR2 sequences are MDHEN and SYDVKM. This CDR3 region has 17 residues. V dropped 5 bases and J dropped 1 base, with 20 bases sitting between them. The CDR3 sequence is CASSTGQLIRRNTEAFF. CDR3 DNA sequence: TGTGCCAGCAGTACGGGACAACTAATAAGGAGGAACACTGAAGCTTTCTTT.

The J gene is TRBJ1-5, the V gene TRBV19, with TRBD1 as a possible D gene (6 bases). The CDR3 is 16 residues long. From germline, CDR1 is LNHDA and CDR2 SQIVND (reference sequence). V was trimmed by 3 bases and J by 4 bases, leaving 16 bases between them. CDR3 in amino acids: CASSMDGGGVNQPQHF. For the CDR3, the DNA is TGTGCCAGTAGTATGGACGGAGGGGGGGTTAATCAGCCCCAGCATTTT.

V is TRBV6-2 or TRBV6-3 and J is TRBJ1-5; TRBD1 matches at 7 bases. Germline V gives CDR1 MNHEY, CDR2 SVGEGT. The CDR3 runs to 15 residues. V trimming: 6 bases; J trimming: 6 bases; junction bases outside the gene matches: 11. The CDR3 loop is CASRSTGIGGQPQHF. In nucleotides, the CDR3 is TGTGCCAGCAGATCGACAGGGATCGGGGGTCAGCCCCAGCATTTT.

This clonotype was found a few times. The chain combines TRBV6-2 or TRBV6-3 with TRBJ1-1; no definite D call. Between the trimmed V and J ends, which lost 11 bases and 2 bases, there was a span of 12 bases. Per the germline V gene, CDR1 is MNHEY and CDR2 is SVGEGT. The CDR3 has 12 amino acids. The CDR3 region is CASTARNTEAFF. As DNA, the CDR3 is TGTGCCTCCACGGCCAGAAACACTGAAGCTTTCTTT.

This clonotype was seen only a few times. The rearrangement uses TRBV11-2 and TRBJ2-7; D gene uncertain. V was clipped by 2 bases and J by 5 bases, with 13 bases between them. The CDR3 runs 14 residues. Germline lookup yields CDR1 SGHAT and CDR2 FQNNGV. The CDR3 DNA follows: TGTGCCAGCAGCTTATTTCGCCTTGGGAACGAGCAGTACTTC. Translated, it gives CASSLFRLGNEQYF.

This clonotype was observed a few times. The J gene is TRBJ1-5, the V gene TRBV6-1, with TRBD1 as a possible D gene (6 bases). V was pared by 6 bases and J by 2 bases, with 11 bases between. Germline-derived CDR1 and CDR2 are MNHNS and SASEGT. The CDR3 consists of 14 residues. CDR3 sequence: CASSRGGRNQPQHF. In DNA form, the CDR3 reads TGTGCCAGCAGCCGTGGGGGGCGCAATCAGCCCCAGCATTTT.

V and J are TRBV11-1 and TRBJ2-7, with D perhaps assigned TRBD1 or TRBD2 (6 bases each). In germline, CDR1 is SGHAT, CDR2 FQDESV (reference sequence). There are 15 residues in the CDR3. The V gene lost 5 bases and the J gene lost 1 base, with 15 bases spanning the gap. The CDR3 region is CASSRGQGTSYEQYF. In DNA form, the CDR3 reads TGTGCCAGCAGCCGGGGGCAGGGGACTTCCTACGAGCAGTACTTC.

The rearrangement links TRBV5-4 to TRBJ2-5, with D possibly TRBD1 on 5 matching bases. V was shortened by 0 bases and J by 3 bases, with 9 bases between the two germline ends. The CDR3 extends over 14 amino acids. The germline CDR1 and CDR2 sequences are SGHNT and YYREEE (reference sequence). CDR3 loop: CASSLEVGEETQYF. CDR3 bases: TGTGCCAGCAGCTTGGAAGTAGGGGAAGAGACCCAGTACTTC.

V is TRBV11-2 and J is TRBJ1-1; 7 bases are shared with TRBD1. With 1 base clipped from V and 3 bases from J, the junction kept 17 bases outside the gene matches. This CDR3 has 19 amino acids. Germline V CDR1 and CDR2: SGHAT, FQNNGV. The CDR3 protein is CASSLARVGGSQGDTEAFF. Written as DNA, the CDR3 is TGTGCCAGCAGCTTAGCCCGGGTAGGGGGCTCTCAAGGCGACACTGAAGCTTTCTTT.

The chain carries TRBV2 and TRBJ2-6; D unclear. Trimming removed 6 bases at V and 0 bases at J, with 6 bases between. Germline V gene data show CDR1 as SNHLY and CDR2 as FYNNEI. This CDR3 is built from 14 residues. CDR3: CASRKSSGANVLTF. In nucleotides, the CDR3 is TGTGCCAGCAGGAAGAGCTCTGGGGCCAACGTCCTGACTTTC.

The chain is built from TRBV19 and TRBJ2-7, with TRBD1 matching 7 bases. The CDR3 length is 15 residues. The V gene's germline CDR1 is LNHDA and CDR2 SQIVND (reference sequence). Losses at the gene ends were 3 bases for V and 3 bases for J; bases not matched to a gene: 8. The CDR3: CASSIGQDMSYEQYF. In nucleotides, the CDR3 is TGTGCCAGTAGTATTGGACAGGACATGAGCTACGAGCAGTACTTC.

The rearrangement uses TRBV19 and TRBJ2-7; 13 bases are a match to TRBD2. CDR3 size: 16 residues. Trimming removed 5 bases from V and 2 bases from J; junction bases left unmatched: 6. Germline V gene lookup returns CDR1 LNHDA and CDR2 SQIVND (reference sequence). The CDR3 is CASSPQGTSGTYEQYF. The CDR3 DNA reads TGTGCCAGTAGTCCTCAAGGGACTAGCGGGACCTACGAGCAGTACTTC.

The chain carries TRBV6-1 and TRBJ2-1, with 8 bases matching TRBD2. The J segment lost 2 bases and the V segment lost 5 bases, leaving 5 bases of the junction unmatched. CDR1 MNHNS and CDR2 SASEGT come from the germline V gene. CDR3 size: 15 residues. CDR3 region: CASSIRRGAYNEQFF. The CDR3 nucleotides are TGTGCCAGCAGTATCCGGCGGGGGGCCTACAATGAGCAGTTCTTC.

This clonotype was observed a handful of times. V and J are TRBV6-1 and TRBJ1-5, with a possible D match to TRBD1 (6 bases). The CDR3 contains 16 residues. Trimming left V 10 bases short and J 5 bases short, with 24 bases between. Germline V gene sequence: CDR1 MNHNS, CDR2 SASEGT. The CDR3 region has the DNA TGTGCCACCGCAGATAGGGCAGGGGCGTTGGATCAGCCCCAGCATTTT. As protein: CATADRAGALDQPQHF.

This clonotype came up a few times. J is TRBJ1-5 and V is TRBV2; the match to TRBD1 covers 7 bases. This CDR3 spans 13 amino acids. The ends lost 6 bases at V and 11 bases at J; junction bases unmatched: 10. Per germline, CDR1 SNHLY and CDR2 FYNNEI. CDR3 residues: CASSPEFQGAQHF. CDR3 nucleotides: TGTGCCAGCAGCCCGGAGTTCCAGGGGGCCCAGCATTTT.

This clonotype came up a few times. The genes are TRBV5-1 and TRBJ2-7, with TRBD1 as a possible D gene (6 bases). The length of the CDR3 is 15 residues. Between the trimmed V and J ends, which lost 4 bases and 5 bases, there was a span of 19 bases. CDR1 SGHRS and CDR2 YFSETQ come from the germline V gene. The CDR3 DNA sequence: TGCGCCAGCAGCCCGACTGGGCCACAGGGCCACGAGCAGTACTTC. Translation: CASSPTGPQGHEQYF.

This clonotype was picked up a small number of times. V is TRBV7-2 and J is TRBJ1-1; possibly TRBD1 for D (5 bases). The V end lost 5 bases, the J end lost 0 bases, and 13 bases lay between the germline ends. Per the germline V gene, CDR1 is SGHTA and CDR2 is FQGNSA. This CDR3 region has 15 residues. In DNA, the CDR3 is TGTGCCAGCAGCCCGGCGGGCAGGGTGAACACTGAAGCTTTCTTT. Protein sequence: CASSPAGRVNTEAFF.

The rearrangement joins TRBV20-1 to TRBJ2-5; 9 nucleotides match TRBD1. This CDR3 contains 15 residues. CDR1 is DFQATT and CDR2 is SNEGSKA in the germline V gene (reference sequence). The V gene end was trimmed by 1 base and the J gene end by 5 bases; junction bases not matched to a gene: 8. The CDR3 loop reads CSARVTGGVSETQYF. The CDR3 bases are TGCAGTGCTAGAGTAACAGGGGGCGTTTCGGAGACCCAGTACTTC.

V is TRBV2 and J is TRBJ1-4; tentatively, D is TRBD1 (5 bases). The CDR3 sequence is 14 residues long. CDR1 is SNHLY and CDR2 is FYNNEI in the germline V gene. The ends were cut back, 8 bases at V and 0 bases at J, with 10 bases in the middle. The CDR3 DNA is TGTGCCAGCTCGCCGGGGGCAACTAATGAAAAACTGTTTTTT. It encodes CASSPGATNEKLFF.

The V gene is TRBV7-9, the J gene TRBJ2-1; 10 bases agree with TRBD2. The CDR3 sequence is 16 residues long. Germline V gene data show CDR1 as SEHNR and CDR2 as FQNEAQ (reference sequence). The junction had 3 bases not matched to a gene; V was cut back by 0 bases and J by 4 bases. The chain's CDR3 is CASSLASGGFYNEQFF. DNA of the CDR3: TGTGCCAGCAGCTTAGCTAGCGGGGGGTTTTACAATGAGCAGTTCTTC.

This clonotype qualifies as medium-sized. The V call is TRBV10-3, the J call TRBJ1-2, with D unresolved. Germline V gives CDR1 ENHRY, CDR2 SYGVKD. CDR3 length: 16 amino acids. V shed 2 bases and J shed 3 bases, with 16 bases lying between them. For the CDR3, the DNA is TGTGCCATCAGTGAGCCAACGGCCACCCGGGACTATGGCTACACCTTC. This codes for CAISEPTATRDYGYTF.